One sample yielded the 7 T cell receptor beta chains listed below, sequenced in a study of Graves' ophthalmopathy and Graves' hyperthyroidism listed by TCRdb under 2018. The instrument given in TCRdb is Illumina HiSeq 2000. For repertoire sequencing, the TCR beta CDR3 regions were amplified from RNA transcripts. HTBI primers and the Qiagen OneStep RT-PCR kit were used in a first-round RT-PCR, which was followed by a second-round multiplex PCR, size selection and purification. The raw public reads went through TCRdb reprocessing: fastp at Q25, MiXCR clone calling, in-frame beta chains kept. Rows matching on CDR3 protein sequence are summarized as one entry with the most common DNA and genes. A total of roughly 500,000 distinct CDR3 sequences appear in this sample, approximately 15% of them only once. The leading ten clones occupy about a tenth of the sample. The sequencing input was blood. Source of these receptors: a woman aged 25 to 39 with Graves' ophthalmopathy. Donor details come from another sample of the same person, matched by shared clones.

Note on this clonotype: A much bigger clone sits one base away, suggesting this may be a read error. The V gene is TRBV28, the J gene TRBJ1-1; no clear D gene. The CDR3 runs to 16 residues. V was trimmed by 5 bases and J by 0 bases, leaving 16 bases between them. Germline lookup yields CDR1 MDHEN and CDR2 SYDVKM. CDR3 protein: CASSVRSGGMNTEAFF. The CDR3, as DNA: TGTGCCAGCAGTGTCAGATCAGGCGGGATGAACACTGAAGCTTTCTTT.

This clonotype was detected many times. V is TRBV9 and J is TRBJ2-2; D unresolved. Germline V gene sequence: CDR1 SGDLS, CDR2 YYNGEE. V was clipped by 0 bases and J by 7 bases, with 16 bases between them. There are 16 residues in the CDR3. This CDR3 is CASSVDAETEVGELFF. DNA for the CDR3: TGTGCCAGCAGCGTAGACGCAGAGACTGAAGTCGGGGAGCTGTTTTTT.

This clonotype was seen repeatedly, ten times or more. The rearrangement links TRBV29-1 to TRBJ1-1; D is ambiguous. The CDR3 is 12 residues long. Trimming shortened V by 4 bases and J by 1 base, and 7 bases separated the two germline ends. From germline, CDR1 is SQVTM and CDR2 ANQGSEA. The DNA of the CDR3 is TGCAGCGTTGCTCTAGCGAACACTGAAGCTTTCTTT. Translating it yields CSVALANTEAFF.

This clonotype was counted ten times or more. V and J are TRBV28 and TRBJ2-6; the D is unclear. V was cut by 7 bases and J by 0 bases, with 7 bases left in between. The CDR3 is 14 residues long. Per germline, CDR1 MDHEN and CDR2 SYDVKM. This CDR3 reads CASMNPSGANVLTF. In DNA, the CDR3 is TGTGCCAGCATGAATCCCTCTGGGGCCAACGTCCTGACTTTC.

In its sample, this clonotype was seen many times. The chain carries TRBV6-1 and TRBJ2-5, with D perhaps TRBD1 (6 bases). The CDR3 loop spans 13 amino acids. The ends were cut back, 6 bases at V and 5 bases at J, with 13 bases in the middle. Germline V gene data show CDR1 as MNHNS and CDR2 as SASEGT. The CDR3 DNA reads TGTGCCAGCAGCCTGGGACATGGGGAGACCCAGTACTTC. Translated: CASSLGHGETQYF.

In its sample, this clonotype was seen many times. CDR3 region: CASSEARVGQETQYF. CDR3 coding DNA: TGTGCCAGCAGTGAAGCAAGGGTCGGTCAAGAGACCCAGTACTTC. The V call is TRBV6-1, the J call TRBJ2-5, with D unresolved. Trimming stripped 0 bases from V and 2 bases from J, with 10 bases between. There are 15 residues in the CDR3. Germline CDR1 reads MNHNS; CDR2 reads SASEGT.

At least ten counts were recorded for this clonotype. CDR3 bases: TGCGCCAGCAGCCAAGAGTTGTCAGCACTAACCAACTATGGCTACACCTTC. Residues: CASSQELSALTNYGYTF. This rearrangement joins TRBV4-1 to TRBJ1-2, with D unresolved. Trimming took 0 bases from V and 2 from J, leaving 16 bases between them. The CDR3 length is 17 residues. Germline CDR1 and CDR2: MGHRA and YSYEKL.